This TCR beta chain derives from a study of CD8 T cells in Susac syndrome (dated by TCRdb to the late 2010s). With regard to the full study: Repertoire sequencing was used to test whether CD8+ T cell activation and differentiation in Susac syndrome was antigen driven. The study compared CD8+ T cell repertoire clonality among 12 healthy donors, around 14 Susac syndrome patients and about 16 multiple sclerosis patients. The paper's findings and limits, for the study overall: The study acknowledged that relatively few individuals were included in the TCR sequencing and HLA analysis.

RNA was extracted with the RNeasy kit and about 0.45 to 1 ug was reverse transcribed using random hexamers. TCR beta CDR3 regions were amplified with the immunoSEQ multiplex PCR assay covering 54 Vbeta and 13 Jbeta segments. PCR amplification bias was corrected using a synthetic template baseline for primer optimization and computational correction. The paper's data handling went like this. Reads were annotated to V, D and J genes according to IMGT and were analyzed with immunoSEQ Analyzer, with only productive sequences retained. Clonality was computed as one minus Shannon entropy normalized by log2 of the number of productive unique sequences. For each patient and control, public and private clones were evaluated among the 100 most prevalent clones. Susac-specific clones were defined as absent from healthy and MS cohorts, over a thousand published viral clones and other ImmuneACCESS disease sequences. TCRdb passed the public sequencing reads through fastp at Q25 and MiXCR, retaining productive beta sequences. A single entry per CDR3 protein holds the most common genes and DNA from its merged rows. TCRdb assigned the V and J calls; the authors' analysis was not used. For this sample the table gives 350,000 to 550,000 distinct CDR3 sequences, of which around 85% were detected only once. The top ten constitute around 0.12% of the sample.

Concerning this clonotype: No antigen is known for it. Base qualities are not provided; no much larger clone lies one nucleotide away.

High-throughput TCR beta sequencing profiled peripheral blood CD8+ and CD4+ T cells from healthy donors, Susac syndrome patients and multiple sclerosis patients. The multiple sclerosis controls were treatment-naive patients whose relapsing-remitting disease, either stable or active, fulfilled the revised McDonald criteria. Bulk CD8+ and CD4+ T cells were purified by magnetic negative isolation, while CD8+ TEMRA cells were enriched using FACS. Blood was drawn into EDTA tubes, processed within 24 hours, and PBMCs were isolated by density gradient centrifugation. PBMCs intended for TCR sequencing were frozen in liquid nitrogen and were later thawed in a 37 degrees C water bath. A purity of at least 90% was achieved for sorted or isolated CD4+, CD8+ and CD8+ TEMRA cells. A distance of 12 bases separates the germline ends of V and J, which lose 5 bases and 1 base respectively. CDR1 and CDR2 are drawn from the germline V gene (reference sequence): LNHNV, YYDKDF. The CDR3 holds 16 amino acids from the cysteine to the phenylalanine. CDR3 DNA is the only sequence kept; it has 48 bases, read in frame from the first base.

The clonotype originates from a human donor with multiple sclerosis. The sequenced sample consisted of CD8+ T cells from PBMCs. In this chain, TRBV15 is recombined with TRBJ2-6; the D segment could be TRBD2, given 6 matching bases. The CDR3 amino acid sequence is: CATSPPGESGANVLTF. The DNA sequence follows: TGTGCCACCAGCCCCCCGGGGGAGTCTGGGGCCAACGTCCTGACTTTC.